The rows below give T cell receptor beta chains drawn from one sample of a study of breast tumors, draining lymph nodes, adjacent tissues. TCRdb called the multiplex PCR reads again in MiXCR, with one record for every CDR3 protein. The sample lists about 130,000 distinct CDR3 sequences, 21% occurring once. The material sequenced was axillary lymph node tissue. The receptors shown here come from a female donor with breast cancer. Some clones in this sample may be carry-over from other donors' samples. CDR3s include the opening cysteine and the closing phenylalanine or tryptophan. Fields, in order: V gene, D gene, J gene, clone size, CDR3 DNA, CDR3 protein. The D gene is left open where the match is weak. Size is omitted from some rows. Given values are once, few, many or a class for expanded clones.

V: TRBV11-2; D: NA; J: TRBJ2-6; size: NA; DNA: TGTGCCAGCAGCGTCCACAGGTTTGACTCTGGGGCCAACGTCCTGACTTTC; CDR3: CASSVHRFDSGANVLTF
V: TRBV2; D: NA; J: TRBJ2-1; size: many; DNA: TGTGCCAGCAGTGAGTACAGAAGCGACAATGAGCAGTTCTTC; CDR3: CASSEYRSDNEQFF
V: TRBV14; D: NA; J: TRBJ1-5; size: many; DNA: TGTGCCAGCAGCCAATCCTTACACCAGCCCCAGCATTTT; CDR3: CASSQSLHQPQHF
V: TRBV15; D: NA; J: TRBJ2-7; size: many; DNA: TGTGCCACCAGCAGAGATCTGCTGGGGGGGGGCCACGAGCAGTACTTC; CDR3: CATSRDLLGGGHEQYF
V: TRBV7-7; D: TRBD1; J: TRBJ2-1; size: many; DNA: TGTGCTAGCAGCTTCGGACAGGGCAGGGAGCAGTTCTTC; CDR3: CASSFGQGREQFF
V: TRBV19; D: TRBD1; J: TRBJ2-7; size: many; DNA: TGTGCCAGTAGTATTGGACAGGGCCCCCACGAGCAGTACTTC; CDR3: CASSIGQGPHEQYF
V: TRBV25-1; D: NA; J: TRBJ1-5; size: NA; DNA: TGTGCCAGCAGTGAAGGGAGTCAATACAATCAGCCCCAGCATTTT; CDR3: CASSEGSQYNQPQHF
V: TRBV27; D: NA; J: TRBJ2-7; size: many; DNA: TGTGCCAGCAGTGAAGGTCAGGGAACGGGGTACGAGCAGTACTTC; CDR3: CASSEGQGTGYEQYF
V: TRBV28; D: NA; J: TRBJ2-2; size: few; DNA: TGTGCCAGCAGTTTTTGGGGCGGAGGGACCGGGGAGCTGTTTTTT; CDR3: CASSFWGGGTGELFF
V: TRBV10-2; D: NA; J: TRBJ2-3; size: many; DNA: TGCGCCAGCAGGACCCGTAGGAACACAGATACGCAGTATTTT; CDR3: CASRTRRNTDTQYF
V: TRBV9; D: TRBD1; J: TRBJ2-1; size: NA; DNA: TGTGCCAGCAGTTTAACAGGGGGCACCTACAATGAGCAGTCCTTC; CDR3: CASSLTGGTYNEQSF
V: TRBV5-4; D: TRBD2; J: TRBJ2-7; size: many; DNA: TGTGCCAGCAGCTTGACGGGACTAGCGGGAGGGGAGCAGTACTTC; CDR3: CASSLTGLAGGEQYF
V: TRBV5-1; D: TRBD1; J: TRBJ2-3; size: many; DNA: TGCGCCAGCAGCTTGGGGACAGGGCCAGATACGCAGTATTTT; CDR3: CASSLGTGPDTQYF
V: TRBV20-1; D: TRBD1; J: TRBJ1-4; size: many; DNA: TGCAGTGCTAGAGATTTACAGGGGGTTGGGGAAAAACTGTTTTTT; CDR3: CSARDLQGVGEKLFF
V: TRBV19; D: NA; J: TRBJ2-5; size: NA; DNA: TGTGCCAGTAGTATTTCGGGAGCGGGTCGGGAGACCCAGTACTTC; CDR3: CASSISGAGRETQYF
V: TRBV7-3; D: NA; J: TRBJ1-1; size: once; DNA: TGTGCCAGCAGCTCGACAGTGAACACTGAAGCTTTCTTT; CDR3: CASSSTVNTEAFF
V: TRBV30; D: TRBD1; J: TRBJ1-6; size: many; DNA: TGTGCCTGGAGTCTCGGACAGGGTAATTCACCCCTCCACTTT; CDR3: CAWSLGQGNSPLHF
V: TRBV3-1; D: NA; J: TRBJ2-5; size: NA; DNA: TGTGCCAGCAGCCAAGATCAGGGGGAGACCCAGTACTTC; CDR3: CASSQDQGETQYF
V: TRBV9; D: TRBD1; J: TRBJ2-4; size: NA; DNA: TGTGCCAGCACCGTAGGACAGGGTAGGGACATTCAGTACTTC; CDR3: CASTVGQGRDIQYF
V: TRBV10-2; D: NA; J: TRBJ1-3; size: many; DNA: TGCGCCAGCAGTGACAGCCAGACGGGCTTTAGAAACACCATATATTTT; CDR3: CASSDSQTGFRNTIYF
V: TRBV4-1; D: NA; J: TRBJ2-1; size: many; DNA: TGCGCCAGCAGCCCCGGAGGGGGTTCTTACAATGAGCAGTTCTTC; CDR3: CASSPGGGSYNEQFF
V: TRBV6-5; D: TRBD1; J: TRBJ2-7; size: many; DNA: TGTGCCAGCAGTTACCAAACAGGGGGCAGGATCTACGAGCAGTACTTC; CDR3: CASSYQTGGRIYEQYF
V: TRBV27; D: NA; J: TRBJ2-7; size: many; DNA: TGTGCCAGCAGTTTTTTAGGGCGGGAGCAGTACTTC; CDR3: CASSFLGREQYF
V: TRBV24-1; D: NA; J: TRBJ1-2; size: many; DNA: TGTGCCACGAGCCGGGGTTTTGACTATGGCTACACCTTC; CDR3: CATSRGFDYGYTF
V: TRBV29-1; D: TRBD2; J: TRBJ2-5; size: few; DNA: TGCAGCGCTGATCTTTTGGGGGGGCAAGAGACCCAGTACTTC; CDR3: CSADLLGGQETQYF
V: TRBV2; D: TRBD2; J: TRBJ2-2; size: many; DNA: TGTGCCAGCAGGACTGGACTAGCGGGACCCAACACCGGGGAGCTGTTTTTT; CDR3: CASRTGLAGPNTGELFF
V: TRBV9; D: TRBD2; J: TRBJ2-2; size: NA; DNA: TGTGCCAGCAGCGACGGGACTAGCGGGAGGGCCGGGGGCACCGGGGAGCTGTTTTTT; CDR3: CASSDGTSGRAGGTGELFF
V: TRBV18; D: NA; J: TRBJ2-3; size: many; DNA: TGTGCCAGCTCGGCGACAGACACTTACACAGATACGCAGTATTTT; CDR3: CASSATDTYTDTQYF
V: TRBV28; D: NA; J: TRBJ2-7; size: many; DNA: TGTGCCAGCAGTTTCGCTCCGGTCTTCTACGAGCAGTACTTC; CDR3: CASSFAPVFYEQYF
V: TRBV6-5; D: TRBD1; J: TRBJ2-7; size: many; DNA: TGTGCCAGCAGTTACCGACAGGGGTCATCGTCCTACGAGCAGTACTTC; CDR3: CASSYRQGSSSYEQYF
V: TRBV6-5; D: TRBD2; J: TRBJ2-3; size: many; DNA: TGTGCCAGCAGACGTGGGACTAGCGGGAGGTGGGGCACAGATACGCAGTATTTT; CDR3: CASRRGTSGRWGTDTQYF
V: TRBV10-1; D: TRBD1; J: TRBJ2-7; size: many; DNA: TGCGCCAGCAGTGACCGTGACAGGGGAACCTACGAGCAGTACTTC; CDR3: CASSDRDRGTYEQYF
V: TRBV20-1; D: NA; J: TRBJ2-7; size: many; DNA: TGCAGTGCTAGAGGGGCCCTCCGGGGGGAGCAGTACTTC; CDR3: CSARGALRGEQYF
V: TRBV2; D: NA; J: TRBJ1-1; size: NA; DNA: TGTGCCAGCACAGGCTTTTCGAACACTGAAGCTTTCTTT; CDR3: CASTGFSNTEAFF
V: TRBV7-3; D: TRBD2; J: TRBJ2-1; size: NA; DNA: TGTGCCAGCAGCTATTGGACTAGCCCCGGGGGTGAGCAGTTCTTC; CDR3: CASSYWTSPGGEQFF
V: TRBV15; D: NA; J: TRBJ2-1; size: many; DNA: TGTGCCACCAGCAGAGATTCGGGAGCTAATGAGCAGTTCTTC; CDR3: CATSRDSGANEQFF
V: TRBV20-1; D: NA; J: TRBJ2-1; size: many; DNA: TGCAGTGCTAGAGAGGGACTTCAAAACTCCTACAATGAGCAGTTCTTC; CDR3: CSAREGLQNSYNEQFF
V: TRBV10-3; D: TRBD1; J: TRBJ2-7; size: NA; DNA: TGTGCCATCATACTCACGGGACAGGGGGCATACGAGCAGTACTTC; CDR3: CAIILTGQGAYEQYF
V: TRBV7-9; D: NA; J: TRBJ2-5; size: many; DNA: TGTGCCAGCAGCTTGTCTGCCTGGGTGGGATGGGAAGAGACCCAGTACTTC; CDR3: CASSLSAWVGWEETQYF
V: TRBV4-1; D: NA; J: TRBJ2-3; size: many; DNA: TGCGCCAGCAGCCAAGACCCCACTACCCTCACAGATACGCAGTATTTT; CDR3: CASSQDPTTLTDTQYF
V: TRBV15; D: NA; J: TRBJ1-5; size: many; DNA: TGTGCCACCAGCAGCGGTGAGTTCAATCAGCCCCAGCATTTT; CDR3: CATSSGEFNQPQHF
V: TRBV7-8; D: NA; J: TRBJ2-3; size: many; DNA: TGTGCCAGCAGCCTCAGCAGGGGGGGGGCTGAAGATACGCAGTATTTT; CDR3: CASSLSRGGAEDTQYF
V: TRBV12-3/TRBV12-4; D: NA; J: TRBJ2-2; size: NA; DNA: TGTGCCAGCAGTTATTCCAGGGGGAGGACAGTACTGGCCGCCGGGGAGCTGTTTTTT; CDR3: CASSYSRGRTVLAAGELFF
V: TRBV6-1; D: NA; J: TRBJ2-5; size: NA; DNA: TGTGCCAGCTCCCACCAGAGGGAGACCCAGTACTTC; CDR3: CASSHQRETQYF
V: TRBV5-5; D: NA; J: TRBJ1-1; size: NA; DNA: TGTGCCAGCAGCTTAATACTGAACACTGAAGCTTTCTTT; CDR3: CASSLILNTEAFF
V: TRBV9; D: NA; J: TRBJ2-7; size: many; DNA: TGTGCCAGCAGCGTAGGGGCAGGCGCGGACTACGAGCAGTACTTC; CDR3: CASSVGAGADYEQYF
V: TRBV5-6; D: NA; J: TRBJ2-7; size: many; DNA: TGTGCCAGCAGCTTGGGGGGGAACTACTACGAGCAGTACTTC; CDR3: CASSLGGNYYEQYF
V: TRBV19; D: NA; J: TRBJ1-2; size: many; DNA: TGTGCCAGTAGTCCTAGTGACTCTGCAATGACCTTC; CDR3: CASSPSDSAMTF
V: TRBV7-8; D: TRBD1; J: TRBJ2-3; size: many; DNA: TGTGCCAGCAGCCCTAGGACAGGGGGCATTACAGATACGCAGTATTTT; CDR3: CASSPRTGGITDTQYF
V: TRBV6-5; D: TRBD2; J: TRBJ2-1; size: many; DNA: TGTGCCAGCAGTTACTCGGGACTAGCGGGAGGGAGCTCCTACAATGAGCAGTTCTTC; CDR3: CASSYSGLAGGSSYNEQFF
V: TRBV4-1; D: NA; J: TRBJ2-1; size: many; DNA: TGCGCCAGCAGCCAAAATCCCCTTACTATCAATGAGCAGTTCTTC; CDR3: CASSQNPLTINEQFF
V: TRBV2; D: NA; J: TRBJ2-7; size: many; DNA: TGTGCCAGCAGTACACTGGGGAACTCCTACGAGCAGTACTTC; CDR3: CASSTLGNSYEQYF
V: TRBV20-1; D: TRBD2; J: TRBJ2-7; size: NA; DNA: TGCAGTCTTAGCGGGAGGGCCTACGAGCAGTACTTC; CDR3: CSLSGRAYEQYF
V: TRBV20-1; D: NA; J: TRBJ2-1; size: many; DNA: TGCAGTGCTAGAGTCCCGACCCTCAATGAGCAGTTCTTC; CDR3: CSARVPTLNEQFF